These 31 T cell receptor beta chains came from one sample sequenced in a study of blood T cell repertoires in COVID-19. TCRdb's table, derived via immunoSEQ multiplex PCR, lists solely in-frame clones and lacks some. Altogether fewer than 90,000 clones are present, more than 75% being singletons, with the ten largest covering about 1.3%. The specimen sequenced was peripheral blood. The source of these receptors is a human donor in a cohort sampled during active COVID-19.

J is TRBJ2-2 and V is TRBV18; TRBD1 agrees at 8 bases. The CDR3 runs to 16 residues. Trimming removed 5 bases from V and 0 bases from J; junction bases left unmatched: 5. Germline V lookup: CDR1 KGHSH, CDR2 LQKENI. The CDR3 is CASSSDRATNTGELFF. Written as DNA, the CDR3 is TGTGCCAGCTCATCGGACAGGGCCACGAACACCGGGGAGCTGTTTTTT.

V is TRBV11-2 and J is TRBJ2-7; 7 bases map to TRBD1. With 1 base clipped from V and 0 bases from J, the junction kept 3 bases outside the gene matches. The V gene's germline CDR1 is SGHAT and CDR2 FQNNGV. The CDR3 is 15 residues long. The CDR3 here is CASSLGQGYSYEQYF. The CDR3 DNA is TGTGCCAGCAGCTTAGGACAGGGCTACTCCTACGAGCAGTACTTC.

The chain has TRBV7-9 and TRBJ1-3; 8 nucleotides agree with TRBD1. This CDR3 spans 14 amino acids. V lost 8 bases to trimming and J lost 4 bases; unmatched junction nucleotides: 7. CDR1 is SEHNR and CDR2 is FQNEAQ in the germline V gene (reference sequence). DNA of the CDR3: TGTGCCAGCGACCAGGGGGCGCGAGGAAACACCATATATTTT. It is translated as CASDQGARGNTIYF. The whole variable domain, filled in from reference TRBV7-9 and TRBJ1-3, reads DTGVSQNPRHKITKRGQNVTFRCDPISEHNRLYWYRQTLGQGPEFLTYFQNEAQLEKSRLLSDRFSAERPKGSFSTLEIQRTEQGDSAMYLCASDQGARGNTIYFGEGSWLTVV.

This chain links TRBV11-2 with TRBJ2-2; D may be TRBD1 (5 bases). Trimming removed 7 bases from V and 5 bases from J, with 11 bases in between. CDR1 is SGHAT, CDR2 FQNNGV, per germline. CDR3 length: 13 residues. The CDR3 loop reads CASKRGRTGELFF. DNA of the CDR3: TGTGCCAGCAAAAGGGGTCGAACCGGGGAGCTGTTTTTT.

The CDR3 sequence: CASGTGDVFYEQYF. CDR3 nucleotide sequence: TGTGCCAGTGGCACAGGGGACGTTTTCTACGAGCAGTACTTC. The chain is built from TRBV19 and TRBJ2-7, with TRBD1 matching 7 bases. The CDR3 is made up of 14 amino acids. The V gene's germline CDR1 is LNHDA and CDR2 SQIVND (reference sequence). V lost 8 bases to trimming and J lost 3 bases; unmatched junction nucleotides: 10.

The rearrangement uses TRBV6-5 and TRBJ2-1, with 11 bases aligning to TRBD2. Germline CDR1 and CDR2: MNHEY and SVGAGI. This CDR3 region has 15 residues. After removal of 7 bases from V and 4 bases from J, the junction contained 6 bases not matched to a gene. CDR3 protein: CASIWGTSGYNEQFF. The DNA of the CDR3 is TGTGCCAGCATCTGGGGGACTAGCGGATACAATGAGCAGTTCTTC.

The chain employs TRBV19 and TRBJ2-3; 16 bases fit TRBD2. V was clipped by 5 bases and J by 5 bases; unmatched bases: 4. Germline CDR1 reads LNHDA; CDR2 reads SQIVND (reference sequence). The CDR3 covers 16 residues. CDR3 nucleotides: TGTGCCAGTAGTCAAGGGACTAGCGGGAGGGGAGATACGCAGTATTTT. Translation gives CASSQGTSGRGDTQYF.

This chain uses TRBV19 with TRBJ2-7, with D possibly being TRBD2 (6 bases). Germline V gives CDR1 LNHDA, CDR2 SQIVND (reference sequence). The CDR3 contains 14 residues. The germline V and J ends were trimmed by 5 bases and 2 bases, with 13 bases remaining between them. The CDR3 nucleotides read TGTGCCAGTAGTTGCCCCGAGCGGGCCTACGAGCAGTACGTC. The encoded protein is CASSCPERAYEQYV.

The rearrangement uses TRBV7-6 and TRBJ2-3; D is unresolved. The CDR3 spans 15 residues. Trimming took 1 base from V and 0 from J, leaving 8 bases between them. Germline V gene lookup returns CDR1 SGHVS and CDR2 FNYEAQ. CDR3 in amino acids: CASSLVGLSTDTQYF. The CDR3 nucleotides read TGTGCCAGCAGCTTAGTGGGCCTTAGCACAGATACGCAGTATTTT.

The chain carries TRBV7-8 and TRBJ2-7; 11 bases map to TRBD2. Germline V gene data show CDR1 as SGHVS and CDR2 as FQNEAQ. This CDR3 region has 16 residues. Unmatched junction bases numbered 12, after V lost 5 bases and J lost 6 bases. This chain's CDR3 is CASSPLTSGTPGEQYV. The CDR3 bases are TGTGCCAGCAGCCCGTTGACTAGCGGGACTCCTGGCGAGCAGTACGTC.

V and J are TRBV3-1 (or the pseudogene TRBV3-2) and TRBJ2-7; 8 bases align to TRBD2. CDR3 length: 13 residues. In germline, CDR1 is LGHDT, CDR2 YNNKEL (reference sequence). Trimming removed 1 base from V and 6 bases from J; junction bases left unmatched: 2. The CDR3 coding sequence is TGTGCCAGCAGCCAAGGGACTAGCTCCGAGCAGTACGTC. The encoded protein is CASSQGTSSEQYV.

In nucleotides, the CDR3 is TGTGCCAGCAGCTGGACAGGGAATCCAACCGGGGAGCTGTTTTTT. This gives the protein CASSWTGNPTGELFF. The chain is built from TRBV25-1 and TRBJ2-2; 8 bases map to TRBD1. This CDR3 region has 15 residues. The junction had 8 bases not matched to a gene; V was cut back by 6 bases and J by 5 bases. The germline gives CDR1 MGHDK, CDR2 SYGVNS.

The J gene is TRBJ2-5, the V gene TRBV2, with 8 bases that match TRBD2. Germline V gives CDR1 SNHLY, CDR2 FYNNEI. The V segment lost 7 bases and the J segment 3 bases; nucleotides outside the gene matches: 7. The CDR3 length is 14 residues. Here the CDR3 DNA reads TGTGCCAGCAAGAGTGAAGCGGGAGAAGAGACCCAGTACTTC. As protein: CASKSEAGEETQYF.

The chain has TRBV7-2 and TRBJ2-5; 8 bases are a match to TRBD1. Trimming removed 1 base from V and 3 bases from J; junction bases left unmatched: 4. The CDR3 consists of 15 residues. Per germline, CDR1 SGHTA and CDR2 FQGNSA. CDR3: CASSLDAGGEETQYF. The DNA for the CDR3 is TGTGCCAGCAGCTTAGATGCAGGGGGCGAAGAGACCCAGTACTTC.

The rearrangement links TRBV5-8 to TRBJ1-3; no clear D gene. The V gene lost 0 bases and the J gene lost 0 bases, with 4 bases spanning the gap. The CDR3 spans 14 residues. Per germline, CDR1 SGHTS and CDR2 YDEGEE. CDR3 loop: CASSLGASGNTIYF. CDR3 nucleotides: TGTGCCAGCAGCTTGGGGGCCTCTGGAAACACCATATATTTT.

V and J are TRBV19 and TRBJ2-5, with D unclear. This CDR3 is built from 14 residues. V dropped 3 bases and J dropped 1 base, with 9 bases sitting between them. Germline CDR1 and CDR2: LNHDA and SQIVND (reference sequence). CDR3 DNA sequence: TGTGCCAGTAGTATTTGGCAGTTCCAAGAGACCCAGTACTTC. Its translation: CASSIWQFQETQYF.

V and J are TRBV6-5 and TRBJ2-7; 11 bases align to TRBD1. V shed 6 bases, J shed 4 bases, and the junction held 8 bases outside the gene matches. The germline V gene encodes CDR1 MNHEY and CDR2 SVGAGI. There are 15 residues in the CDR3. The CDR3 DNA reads TGTGCCAGCAGGCGAAAGGACAGGGGGCGTTACGAGCAGTACTTC. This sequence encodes CASRRKDRGRYEQYF.

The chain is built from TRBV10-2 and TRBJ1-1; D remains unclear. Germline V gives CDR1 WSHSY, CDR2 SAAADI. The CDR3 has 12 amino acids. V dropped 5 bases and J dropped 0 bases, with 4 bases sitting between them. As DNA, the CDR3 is TGCGCCAGCAGTTACTTGAACACTGAAGCTTTCTTT. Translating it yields CASSYLNTEAFF.

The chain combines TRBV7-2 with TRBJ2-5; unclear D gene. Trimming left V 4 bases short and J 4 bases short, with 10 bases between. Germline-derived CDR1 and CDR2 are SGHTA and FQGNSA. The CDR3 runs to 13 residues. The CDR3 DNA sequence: TGTGCCAGCAGCTCCGCCACATCAGAGACCCAGTACTTC. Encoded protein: CASSSATSETQYF. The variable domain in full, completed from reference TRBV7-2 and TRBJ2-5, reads GAGVSQSPSNKVTEKGKDVELRCDPISGHTALYWYRQSLGQGLEFLIYFQGNSAPDKSGLPSDRFSAERTGGSVSTLTIQRTQQEDSAVYLCASSSATSETQYFGPGTRLLVL.

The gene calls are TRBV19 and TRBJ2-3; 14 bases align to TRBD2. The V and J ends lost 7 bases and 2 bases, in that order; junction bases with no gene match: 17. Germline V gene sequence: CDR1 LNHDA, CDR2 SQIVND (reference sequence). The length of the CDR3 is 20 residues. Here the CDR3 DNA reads TGTGCCAGTAATACGGGCTGGGGACTAGCGGGAGAAACCCACACAGATACGCAGTATTTT. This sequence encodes CASNTGWGLAGETHTDTQYF.

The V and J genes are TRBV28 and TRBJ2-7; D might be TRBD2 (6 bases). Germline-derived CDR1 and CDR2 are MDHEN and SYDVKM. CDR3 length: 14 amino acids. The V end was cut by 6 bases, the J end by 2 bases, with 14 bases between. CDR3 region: CASSSPGLTYEQYF. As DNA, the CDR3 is TGTGCCAGCAGCTCCCCGGGACTCACCTACGAGCAGTACTTC.

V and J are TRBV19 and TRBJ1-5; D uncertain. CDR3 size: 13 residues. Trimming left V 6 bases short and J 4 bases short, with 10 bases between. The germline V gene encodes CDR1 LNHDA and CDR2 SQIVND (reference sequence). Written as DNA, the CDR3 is TGTGCCAGTAGCCCCGACGGGAATCAGCCCCAGCATTTT. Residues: CASSPDGNQPQHF. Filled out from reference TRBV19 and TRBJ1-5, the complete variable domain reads DGGITQSPKYLFRKEGQNVTLSCEQNLNHDAMYWYRQDPGQGLRLIYYSQIVNDFQKGDIAEGYSVSREKKESFPLTVTSAQKNPTAFYLCASSPDGNQPQHFGDGTRLSIL.

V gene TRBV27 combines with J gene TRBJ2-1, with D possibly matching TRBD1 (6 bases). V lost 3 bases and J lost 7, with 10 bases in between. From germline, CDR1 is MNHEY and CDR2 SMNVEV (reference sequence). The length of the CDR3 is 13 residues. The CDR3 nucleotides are TGTGCCAGCAGTTTCCACACAGGGAATGAGCAGTTCTTC. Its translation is CASSFHTGNEQFF.

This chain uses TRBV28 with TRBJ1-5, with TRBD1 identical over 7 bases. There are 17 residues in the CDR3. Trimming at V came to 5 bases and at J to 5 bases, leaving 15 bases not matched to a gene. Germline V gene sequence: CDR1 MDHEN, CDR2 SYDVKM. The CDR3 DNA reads TGTGCCAGCAGTCACGGCCCTACGACAGGGAGAGATCAGCCCCAGCATTTT. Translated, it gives CASSHGPTTGRDQPQHF.

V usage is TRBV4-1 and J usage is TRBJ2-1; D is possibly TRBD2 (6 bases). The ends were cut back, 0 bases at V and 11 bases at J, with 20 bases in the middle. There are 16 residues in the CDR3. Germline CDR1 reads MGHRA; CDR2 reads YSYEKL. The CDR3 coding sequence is TGCGCCAGCAGCCAAGAGAGGCGACTAGAGGGAGGTCAGCAGTTCTTC. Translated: CASSQERRLEGGQQFF.

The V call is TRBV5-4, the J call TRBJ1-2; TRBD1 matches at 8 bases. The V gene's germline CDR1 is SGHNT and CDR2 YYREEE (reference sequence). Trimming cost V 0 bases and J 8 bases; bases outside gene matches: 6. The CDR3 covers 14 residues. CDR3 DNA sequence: TGTGCCAGCAGCTTGGGACAGGGGAGTGTAGGCTACACCTTC. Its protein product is CASSLGQGSVGYTF. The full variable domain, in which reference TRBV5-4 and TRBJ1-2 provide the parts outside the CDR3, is ETGVTQSPTHLIKTRGQQVTLRCSSQSGHNTVSWYQQALGQGPQFIFQYYREEENGRGNFPPRFSGLQFPNYSSELNVNALELDDSALYLCASSLGQGSVGYTFGSGTRLTVV.

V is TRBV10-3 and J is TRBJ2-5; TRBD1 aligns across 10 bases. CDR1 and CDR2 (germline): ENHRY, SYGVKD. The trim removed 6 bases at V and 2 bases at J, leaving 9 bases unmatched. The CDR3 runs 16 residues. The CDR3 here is CAIRDRDRGSQETQYF. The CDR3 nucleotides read TGTGCCATCAGGGACCGGGACAGGGGTTCTCAAGAGACCCAGTACTTC.

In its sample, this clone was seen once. CDR3 region: CAWTRQANTEAFF. The CDR3 region has the DNA TGTGCCTGGACTAGACAGGCTAACACTGAAGCTTTCTTT. This rearrangement joins TRBV30 to TRBJ1-1; tentative D call: TRBD1 (6 bases). The CDR3 runs 13 residues. Germline V gene data show CDR1 as GTSNPN and CDR2 as SVGIG (reference sequence). The V gene lost 4 bases and the J gene lost 2 bases, with 11 bases spanning the gap.

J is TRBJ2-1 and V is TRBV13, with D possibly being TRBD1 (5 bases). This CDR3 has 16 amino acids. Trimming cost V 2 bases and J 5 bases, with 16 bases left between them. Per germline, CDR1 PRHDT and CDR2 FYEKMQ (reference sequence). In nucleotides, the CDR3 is TGTGCCAGCAGCTTATCTGACAGACGACCGGACAATGAGCAGTTCTTC. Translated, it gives CASSLSDRRPDNEQFF.

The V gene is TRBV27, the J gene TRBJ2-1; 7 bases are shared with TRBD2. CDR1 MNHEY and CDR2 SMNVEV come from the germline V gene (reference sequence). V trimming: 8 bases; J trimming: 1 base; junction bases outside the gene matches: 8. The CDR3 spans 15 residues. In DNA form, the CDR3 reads TGTGCCAGCTCCCCTTGGGGGGGTTCCTACAATGAGCAGTTCTTC. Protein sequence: CASSPWGGSYNEQFF.

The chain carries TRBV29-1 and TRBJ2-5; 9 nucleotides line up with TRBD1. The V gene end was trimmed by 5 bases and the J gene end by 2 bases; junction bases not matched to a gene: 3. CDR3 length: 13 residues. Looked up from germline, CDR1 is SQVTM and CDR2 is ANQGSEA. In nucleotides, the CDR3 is TGCAGCGTTTGGGACAGGGTGCAAGAGACCCAGTACTTC. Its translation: CSVWDRVQETQYF.